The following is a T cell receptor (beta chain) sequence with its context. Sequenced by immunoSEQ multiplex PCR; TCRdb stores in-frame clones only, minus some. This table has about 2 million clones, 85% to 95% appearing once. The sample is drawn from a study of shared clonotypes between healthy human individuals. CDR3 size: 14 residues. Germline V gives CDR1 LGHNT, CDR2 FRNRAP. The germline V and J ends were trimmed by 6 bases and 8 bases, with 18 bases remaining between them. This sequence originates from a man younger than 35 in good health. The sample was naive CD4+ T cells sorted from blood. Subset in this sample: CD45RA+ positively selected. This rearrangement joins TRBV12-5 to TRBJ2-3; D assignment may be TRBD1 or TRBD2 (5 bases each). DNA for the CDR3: TGTGCTAGTGGAAACTCAGGGACCGAAGGTACGCAGTATTTT. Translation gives CASGNSGTEGTQYF.